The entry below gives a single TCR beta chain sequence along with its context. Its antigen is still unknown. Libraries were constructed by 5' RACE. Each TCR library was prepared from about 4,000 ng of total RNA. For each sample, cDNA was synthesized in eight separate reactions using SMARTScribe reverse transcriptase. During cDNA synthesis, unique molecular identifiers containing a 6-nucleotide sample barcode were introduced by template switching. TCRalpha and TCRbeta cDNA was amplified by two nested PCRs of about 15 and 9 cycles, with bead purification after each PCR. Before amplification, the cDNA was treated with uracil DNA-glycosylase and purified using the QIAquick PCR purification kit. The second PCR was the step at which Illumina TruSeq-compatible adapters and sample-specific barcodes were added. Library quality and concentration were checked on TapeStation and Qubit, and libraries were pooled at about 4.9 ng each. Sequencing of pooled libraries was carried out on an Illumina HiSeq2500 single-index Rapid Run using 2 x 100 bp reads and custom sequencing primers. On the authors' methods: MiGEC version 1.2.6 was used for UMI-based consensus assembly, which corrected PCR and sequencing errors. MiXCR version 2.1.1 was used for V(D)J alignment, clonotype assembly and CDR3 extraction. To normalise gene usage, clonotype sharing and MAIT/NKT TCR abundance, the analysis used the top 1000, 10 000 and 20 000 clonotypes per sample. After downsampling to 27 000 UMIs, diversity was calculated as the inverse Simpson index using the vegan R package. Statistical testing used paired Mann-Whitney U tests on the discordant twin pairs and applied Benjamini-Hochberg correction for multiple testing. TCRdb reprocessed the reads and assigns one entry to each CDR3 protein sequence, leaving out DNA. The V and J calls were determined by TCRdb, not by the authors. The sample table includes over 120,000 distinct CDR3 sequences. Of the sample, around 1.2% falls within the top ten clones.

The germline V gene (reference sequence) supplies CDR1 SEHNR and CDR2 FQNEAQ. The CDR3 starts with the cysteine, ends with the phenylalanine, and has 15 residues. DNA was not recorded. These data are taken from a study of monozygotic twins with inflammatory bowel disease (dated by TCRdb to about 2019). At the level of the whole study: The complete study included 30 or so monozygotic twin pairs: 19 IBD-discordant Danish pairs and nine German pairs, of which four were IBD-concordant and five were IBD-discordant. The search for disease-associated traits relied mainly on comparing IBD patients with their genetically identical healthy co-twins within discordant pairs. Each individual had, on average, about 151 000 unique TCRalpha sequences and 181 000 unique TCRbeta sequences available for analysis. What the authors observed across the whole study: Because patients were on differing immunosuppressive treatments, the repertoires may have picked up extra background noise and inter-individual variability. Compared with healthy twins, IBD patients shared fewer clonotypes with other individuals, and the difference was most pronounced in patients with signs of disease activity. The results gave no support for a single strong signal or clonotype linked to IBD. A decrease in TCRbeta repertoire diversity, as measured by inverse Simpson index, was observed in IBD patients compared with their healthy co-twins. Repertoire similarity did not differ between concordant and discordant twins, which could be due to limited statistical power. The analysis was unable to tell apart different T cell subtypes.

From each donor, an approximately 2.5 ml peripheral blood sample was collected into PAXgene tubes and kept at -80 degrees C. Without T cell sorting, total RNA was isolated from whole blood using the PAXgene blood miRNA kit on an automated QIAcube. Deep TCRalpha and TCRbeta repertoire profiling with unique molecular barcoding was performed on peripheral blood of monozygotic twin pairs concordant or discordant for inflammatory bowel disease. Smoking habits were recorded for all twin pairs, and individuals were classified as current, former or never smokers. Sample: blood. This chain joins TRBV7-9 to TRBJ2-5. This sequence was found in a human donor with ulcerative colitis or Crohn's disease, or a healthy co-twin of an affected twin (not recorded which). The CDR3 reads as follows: CASSFKGPVSETQYF.